This T cell receptor beta chain was retrieved from a study of blood T cell repertoires in COVID-19. The overall study: COVID-19 samples collected from the United States, Italy and Spain covered acute and convalescent phases. T cells, B-cell-depleted T cells, or PBMCs provided the cDNA or gDNA that served as material.

Per the study methods: Amplification of reference gene primers provided the estimated nucleated cell counts. Assay used: immunoSEQ multiplex PCR; TCRdb lists only in-frame clones, some missing. For V, J and clone size, that table is used; D and trimming come from the DNA. The sample has 120,000 to 150,000 clones, around nine tenths seen once; the top ten hold more than 3.5%. Germline-derived CDR1 and CDR2 are ENHRY and SYGVKD. J lost 0 bases, V lost 3 bases, and 8 bases had no gene match. The CDR3 contains 18 residues. This clonotype was sampled from a woman in her forties with acute or convalescent COVID-19. The sample taken for sequencing was peripheral blood. J is TRBJ2-3 and V is TRBV10-3; 11 bases fit TRBD2. CDR3 sequence reads: CAISDLLAGETSTDTQYF. The CDR3 DNA follows: TGTGCCATCAGTGATTTACTAGCGGGAGAAACTAGCACAGATACGCAGTATTTT.